The TCR beta chain described here comes from a study of blood T cells in healthy people across ages. The use of a sample-barcoded 5' primer and a J-beta primer mix characterized a second PCR of about 7 to 12 cycles. Each cDNA molecule was tagged by a template-switch adaptor that had 12 random nucleotides. Using its own MiXCR run on the 5' RACE reads, TCRdb lists one record per CDR3 protein. The sample shows roughly 900,000 distinct CDR3 sequences, under 50% of them seen only once. Germline CDR1 is SQVTM and CDR2 is ANQGSEA. There are 15 residues in the CDR3. Trimming removed 6 bases at V and 0 bases at J, with 14 bases between. Sample donors were healthy Caucasian individuals that came from Russia, aged roughly 6 to 95. No fewer than 6 million PBMCs went into each sample. With regard to this clonotype: The antigen remains undetermined.

General study points: Older individuals had lower TCR beta diversity per million T cells (the decline was roughly linear).

Source material: blood. J is TRBJ1-4 and V is TRBV29-1; D uncertain. This receptor was taken from a man aged 25-45 years in good health. The CDR3 sequence: CSVGPAGATNEKLFF. Written as DNA, the CDR3 is TGCAGCGTAGGCCCTGCGGGTGCAACTAATGAAAAACTGTTTTTT.